Listed below are T cell receptor beta chains from one sample, sequenced in a study of post-analysis software for immune sequencing data. MiXCR, applied by TCRdb to the PCR reads, yields one record per CDR3 protein. The profile shows 450,000 or so distinct CDR3 sequences, around 40% of them singletons. Sequenced sample: blood. The receptors derive from a girl aged 5-17 years with multiple sclerosis. Each CDR3 is given without its conserved first and last residue. Fields, in order: D gene, J gene, V gene, CDR3 protein. A D gene is named only where the DNA matches it firmly.

d_gene: TRBD1; j_gene: TRBJ1-5; v_gene: TRBV7-9; CDR3aa: ASSSGQGGGNQPQH
d_gene: -; j_gene: TRBJ2-1; v_gene: TRBV20-1; CDR3aa: SATREDGYNEQF
d_gene: -; j_gene: TRBJ2-3; v_gene: TRBV27; CDR3aa: ASSSDRTDTQY
d_gene: -; j_gene: TRBJ1-1; v_gene: TRBV20-1; CDR3aa: SARQGPTEAF
d_gene: -; j_gene: TRBJ2-3; v_gene: TRBV20-1; CDR3aa: SGLAGRLDTQY
d_gene: -; j_gene: TRBJ2-7; v_gene: TRBV27; CDR3aa: ASSLFRGLISYEQY
d_gene: TRBD2; j_gene: TRBJ2-3; v_gene: TRBV20-1; CDR3aa: SAGSTSGSILLTDTQY
d_gene: -; j_gene: TRBJ2-7; v_gene: TRBV7-3; CDR3aa: ASSLTGPGFEQY
d_gene: TRBD1; j_gene: TRBJ2-7; v_gene: TRBV20-1; CDR3aa: SADRQGSSYEQY
d_gene: -; j_gene: TRBJ1-3; v_gene: TRBV7-9; CDR3aa: ASSRWIRTSGNTIY
d_gene: -; j_gene: TRBJ1-1; v_gene: TRBV3-1; CDR3aa: ASSPLRGAGTEAF
d_gene: -; j_gene: TRBJ1-5; v_gene: TRBV18; CDR3aa: ASSPDRGYINQPQH
d_gene: -; j_gene: TRBJ2-5; v_gene: TRBV7-8; CDR3aa: ASSSPRRTQETQY
d_gene: TRBD1; j_gene: TRBJ2-5; v_gene: TRBV20-1; CDR3aa: SAWTGRLEETQY
d_gene: -; j_gene: TRBJ2-7; v_gene: TRBV20-1; CDR3aa: SARALGSASYEQY
d_gene: -; j_gene: TRBJ2-5; v_gene: TRBV6-6; CDR3aa: ASTNRDGYLQETQY
d_gene: TRBD1; j_gene: TRBJ1-6; v_gene: TRBV7-2; CDR3aa: ASSFRRYDRGNSPLH
d_gene: TRBD2; j_gene: TRBJ2-7; v_gene: TRBV20-1; CDR3aa: SARDRLAGASYEQY
d_gene: TRBD2; j_gene: -; v_gene: TRBV12-3/TRBV12-4; CDR3aa: ASSTRLAGDYNEQY
d_gene: -; j_gene: TRBJ2-7; v_gene: TRBV2; CDR3aa: ASSSAYAYEQY
d_gene: -; j_gene: TRBJ2-3; v_gene: TRBV29-1; CDR3aa: SVSVDTQY
d_gene: -; j_gene: TRBJ2-7; v_gene: TRBV28; CDR3aa: ASRAQRATYEQY
d_gene: TRBD2; j_gene: TRBJ2-1; v_gene: TRBV6-4; CDR3aa: ASSEDSGRASNEQF
d_gene: -; j_gene: -; v_gene: TRBV20-1; CDR3aa: SARVGGNRYEQY
d_gene: TRBD2; j_gene: TRBJ2-5; v_gene: TRBV29-1; CDR3aa: SLGLAGLQETQY
d_gene: TRBD1; j_gene: TRBJ2-7; v_gene: TRBV10-3; CDR3aa: AISRTGGAGASVYEQY
d_gene: -; j_gene: TRBJ2-1; v_gene: TRBV28; CDR3aa: ASSSQARGGSYNEQF
d_gene: -; j_gene: TRBJ2-7; v_gene: TRBV29-1; CDR3aa: SVAREAYEQY
d_gene: TRBD1; j_gene: -; v_gene: TRBV7-3; CDR3aa: ASSLTTGVEQY
d_gene: -; j_gene: TRBJ1-1; v_gene: TRBV4-3; CDR3aa: ASSQVRGGTEAF
d_gene: TRBD1; j_gene: TRBJ2-7; v_gene: TRBV7-9; CDR3aa: ASSLDGTGSYEQY
d_gene: TRBD1; j_gene: TRBJ2-1; v_gene: TRBV18; CDR3aa: ASSPPTGEVNEQF
d_gene: -; j_gene: TRBJ2-1; v_gene: TRBV7-3; CDR3aa: ASSLRGGRVDNEQF
d_gene: TRBD2; j_gene: TRBJ2-3; v_gene: TRBV7-2; CDR3aa: ASSGQAGVVYTQY
d_gene: TRBD1; j_gene: TRBJ2-7; v_gene: TRBV20-1; CDR3aa: SARDEAGGHEQY
d_gene: -; j_gene: TRBJ2-7; v_gene: TRBV5-1; CDR3aa: ASSLESGYSYEQY
d_gene: -; j_gene: TRBJ2-3; v_gene: TRBV7-2; CDR3aa: ASSLDREGTDTQY
d_gene: TRBD1; j_gene: TRBJ2-5; v_gene: TRBV29-1; CDR3aa: SVETGGQETQY
d_gene: -; j_gene: TRBJ2-3; v_gene: TRBV7-2; CDR3aa: ASSLDVGHTDTQY
d_gene: -; j_gene: TRBJ2-1; v_gene: TRBV5-1; CDR3aa: ASSLLSARRWNEQF
d_gene: -; j_gene: TRBJ2-5; v_gene: TRBV7-9; CDR3aa: ASSLARRWEQY
d_gene: TRBD1; j_gene: TRBJ2-6; v_gene: TRBV9; CDR3aa: ASSAPGQASSGANVLT
d_gene: TRBD2; j_gene: TRBJ2-7; v_gene: TRBV4-1; CDR3aa: ASSPRTSGRASSYEQY
d_gene: -; j_gene: TRBJ1-1; v_gene: TRBV9; CDR3aa: ASSVAPTGNTEAF
d_gene: -; j_gene: TRBJ1-1; v_gene: TRBV5-1; CDR3aa: ASSTGNSRNTEAF
d_gene: -; j_gene: TRBJ2-1; v_gene: TRBV9; CDR3aa: ASSPRWDEQF
d_gene: -; j_gene: TRBJ2-3; v_gene: TRBV7-8; CDR3aa: ASSFSSGAGATDTQY
d_gene: -; j_gene: -; v_gene: TRBV5-1; CDR3aa: ASSPSRLGPRNEQY
d_gene: -; j_gene: TRBJ1-5; v_gene: TRBV12-3/TRBV12-4; CDR3aa: ASSKVNSNQPQH
d_gene: TRBD1; j_gene: TRBJ2-3; v_gene: TRBV12-3/TRBV12-4; CDR3aa: ASSLVPTGQGADTQY
d_gene: -; j_gene: TRBJ1-1; v_gene: TRBV4-2; CDR3aa: ASSQGRKNTEAF
d_gene: -; j_gene: TRBJ2-2; v_gene: TRBV29-1; CDR3aa: STRFGGTGELF
d_gene: TRBD1; j_gene: TRBJ2-2; v_gene: TRBV5-1; CDR3aa: ASSFHRGRVTGELF
d_gene: -; j_gene: TRBJ1-4; v_gene: TRBV6-2/TRBV6-3; CDR3aa: ASSPWGTATNEKLF
d_gene: -; j_gene: TRBJ2-5; v_gene: TRBV12-3/TRBV12-4; CDR3aa: ASSLIRAETQY
d_gene: -; j_gene: TRBJ2-5; v_gene: TRBV25-1; CDR3aa: ASSELNGAQETQY
d_gene: TRBD2; j_gene: TRBJ2-3; v_gene: TRBV6-1; CDR3aa: ASSEPGLDTDTQY